The rows below give T cell receptor beta chains drawn from one sample of a study of T cells after yellow fever vaccination. TCRdb re-called the 5' RACE reads through MiXCR, storing one row per CDR3 protein. The table records 300,000 to 400,000 distinct CDR3 sequences, 9.5% to 15% of them present only once. The sequences come from CD4+ T cells sorted from PBMCs, collected 15 days after the yellow fever booster vaccination. The receptors shown here come from a man aged 18 to 29 who received the YFV17D yellow fever vaccine. CDR3s include the opening cysteine and the closing phenylalanine or tryptophan. D genes are given only for firm matches. Clone size is shown for a subset of rows, as once, few, many or a class of expanded clone.

CDR3aa | CDR3nt | v_gene | abundance | j_gene | d_gene
CASSLVFSSGGSYNEQFF | TGCGCCAGCAGCTTGGTCTTTTCCAGCGGGGGTTCCTACAATGAGCAGTTCTTC | TRBV5-1 | once | TRBJ2-1 | TRBD2
CAWSRLWDTQYF | TGTGCCTGGAGTAGGCTTTGGGATACGCAGTATTTT | TRBV30 | few | TRBJ2-3 | NA
CASSRRITSTDTQYF | TGTGCCAGCAGCCGGAGGATAACTTCCACAGATACGCAGTATTTT | TRBV7-9 | few | TRBJ2-3 | NA
CASSLGQGDEAFF | TGTGCCAGCAGCTTGGGACAGGGCGATGAAGCTTTCTTT | TRBV5-6 | NA | TRBJ1-1 | TRBD1
CASSYSPGNGNTIYF | TGTGCCAGCAGTTACTCTCCAGGGAATGGAAACACCATATATTTT | TRBV6-5 | few | TRBJ1-3 | NA
CASSLRLAGATNTGELFF | TGCGCCAGCAGCCTCAGACTAGCGGGGGCAACGAACACCGGGGAGCTGTTTTTT | TRBV5-1 | NA | TRBJ2-2 | TRBD2
CSAGKRTGKGNTIYF | TGCAGTGCCGGAAAGCGTACAGGGAAGGGAAACACCATATATTTT | TRBV20-1 | few | TRBJ1-3 | NA
CASSSEPSPLHF | TGTGCCAGCAGCTCGGAACCTTCACCCCTCCACTTT | TRBV5-5 | few | TRBJ1-6 | NA
CASSINRGDEQFF | TGTGCCAGCAGCATTAACAGGGGGGATGAGCAGTTCTTC | TRBV11-2 | NA | TRBJ2-1 | TRBD1
CASSQADGNTIYF | TGTGCCAGCAGCCAAGCTGATGGAAACACCATATATTTT | TRBV3-1 | NA | TRBJ1-3 | NA
CASSLIRGTEAFF | TGTGCCAGCAGTTTAATCAGGGGAACTGAAGCTTTCTTT | TRBV12-3/TRBV12-4 | NA | TRBJ1-1 | NA
CSVHRDANYGYTF | TGCAGCGTCCACCGGGACGCAAACTATGGCTACACCTTC | TRBV29-1 | NA | TRBJ1-2 | NA
CASSEGYTQYF | TGCGCCAGCAGTGAGGGATATACGCAGTATTTT | TRBV10-1 | few | TRBJ2-3 | NA
CATSRTSGGPGNQYF | TGTGCCACCAGCCGGACCAGCGGGGGGCCGGGGAACCAGTATTTT | TRBV15 | few | TRBJ2-3 | TRBD2
CASSQVTQGVGYTF | TGTGCCAGCAGCCAAGTTACACAGGGTGTGGGCTACACCTTC | TRBV4-2 | NA | TRBJ1-2 | NA
CASSPSPHPYF | TGTGCCAGCAGCCCCTCGCCCCATCCGTATTTT | TRBV6-2/TRBV6-3 | NA | TRBJ2-3 | NA
CASSLTRGSYNSPLHF | TGTGCCAGCAGTCTCACAAGGGGCTCCTATAATTCACCCCTCCACTTT | TRBV27 | NA | TRBJ1-6 | NA
CASSLAGTLGYEQYF | TGCGCCAGCAGCCTCGCCGGGACACTCGGCTACGAGCAGTACTTC | TRBV5-1 | many | TRBJ2-7 | NA
CATNLRVGYSNQPQHF | TGTGCCACAAACTTACGTGTCGGCTATAGCAATCAGCCCCAGCATTTT | TRBV19 | NA | TRBJ1-5 | NA
CASSMGARSNQPQHF | TGTGCCAGCAGCATGGGGGCCCGGAGCAATCAGCCCCAGCATTTT | TRBV7-8 | NA | TRBJ1-5 | NA
CASSLVPTDRNYEQYF | TGTGCCAGCAGCTTGGTCCCCACGGACAGAAACTACGAGCAGTACTTC | TRBV5-5 | NA | TRBJ2-7 | NA
CASRPGSRELFF | TGTGCCAGCAGGCCAGGGTCCCGGGAGCTGTTTTTT | TRBV6-2/TRBV6-3 | few | TRBJ2-2 | NA
CASSQQQIYEQYF | TGTGCCAGCAGTCAACAACAGATCTACGAGCAGTACTTC | TRBV6-2/TRBV6-3 | few | TRBJ2-7 | NA
CASKRFLGGANTGELFF | TGTGCCAGCAAAAGATTCTTAGGCGGAGCGAACACCGGGGAGCTGTTTTTT | TRBV28 | few | TRBJ2-2 | NA
CASSLVQAYEQYF | TGTGCCAGCAGCTTAGTCCAAGCCTACGAGCAGTACTTC | TRBV7-2 | few | TRBJ2-7 | NA
CASNLGGLAGIHEQFF | TGTGCCAGCAACTTGGGGGGGCTAGCGGGGATCCATGAGCAGTTCTTC | TRBV12-3/TRBV12-4 | few | TRBJ2-1 | TRBD2